A selection of T cell receptor beta chains follows, all from one sample in a study of blood T cell repertoires in COVID-19. Repertoires were generated with immunoSEQ multiplex PCR, while TCRdb's copy carries only in-frame clones and drops some. Of around 150,000 clones listed, under 85% are singletons. The specimen was peripheral blood. The receptors here all came from a man between 45 and 60 years old with active or convalescent COVID-19. The CDR3 runs from the conserved cysteine through the conserved F or W. The listing skips clone size in some rows; elsewhere it reads once, few, many or a size class.

clone size	V gene	CDR3 protein
.	TRBV6-5	CASSYSNRNTEAFF
.	TRBV11-1	CASSYRRDTEAFF
.	TRBV29-1	CSVVQTNTGELFF
.	TRBV3-1/TRBV3-2	CASSLLAGEETQYF
.	TRBV6-5	CASSYTVMNTEAFF
once	TRBV2	CASSWDTDTGELFF
.	TRBV6-5	CASSSYRGRGPTEAFF
.	TRBV10-3	CAISEADSQETQYF
once	TRBV3-1/TRBV3-2	CASSLDLRGLALNEQFF
few	TRBV15	CATSRDLDRPQETQYF
.	TRBV5-6	CASSPIGQIYGYTF
.	TRBV9	CASSVVISSYNEQFF
few	TRBV9	CASSGTSGSYNEQFF
.	TRBV5-6	CASTSKGQHSNQPQHF
few	TRBV27	CASSLFSTRNNNEQFF
once	TRBV23-1	CASSHRSGGRGADTQYF
.	TRBV7-9	CASSSLAGVGEQFF
.	TRBV11-2	CASSRGTSGRELFF